This T cell receptor (beta chain) was obtained from a study of blood T cell repertoires in COVID-19. The repertoire was sequenced with immunoSEQ multiplex PCR; TCRdb's copy has only in-frame clones and lacks some. The sample comprises under 500,000 clones, 70% to 90% of which are singletons, and around 1.8% rests with the top ten. V trimming: 3 bases; J trimming: 5 bases; junction bases outside the gene matches: 10. Germline V gene lookup returns CDR1 MGHDK and CDR2 SYGVNS. The CDR3 is 16 amino acids. Sequences were obtained from PBMCs or T cells enriched from blood (not recorded which). The TCR comes from a young woman with acute COVID-19. This chain joins TRBV25-1 and TRBJ2-7, with 10 bases that match TRBD1. In DNA, the CDR3 is TGTGCCAGCAGTGACTCCCTCTTGACAGGGGGCAACGAGCAGTACTTC. Translation gives CASSDSLLTGGNEQYF.